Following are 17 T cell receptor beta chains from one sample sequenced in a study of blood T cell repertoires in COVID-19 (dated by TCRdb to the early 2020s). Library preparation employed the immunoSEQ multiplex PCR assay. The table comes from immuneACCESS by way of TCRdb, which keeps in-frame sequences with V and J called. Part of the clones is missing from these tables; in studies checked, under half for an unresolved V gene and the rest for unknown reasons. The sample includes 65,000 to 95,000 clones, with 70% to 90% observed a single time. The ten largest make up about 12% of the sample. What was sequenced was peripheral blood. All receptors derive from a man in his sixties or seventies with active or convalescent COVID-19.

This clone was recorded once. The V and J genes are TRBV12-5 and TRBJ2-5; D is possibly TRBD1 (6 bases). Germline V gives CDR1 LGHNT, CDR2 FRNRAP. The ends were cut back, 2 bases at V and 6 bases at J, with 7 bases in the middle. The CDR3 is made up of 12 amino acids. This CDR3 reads CASGLTGQTQYF. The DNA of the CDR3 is TGTGCTAGTGGTTTGACAGGGCAGACCCAGTACTTC.

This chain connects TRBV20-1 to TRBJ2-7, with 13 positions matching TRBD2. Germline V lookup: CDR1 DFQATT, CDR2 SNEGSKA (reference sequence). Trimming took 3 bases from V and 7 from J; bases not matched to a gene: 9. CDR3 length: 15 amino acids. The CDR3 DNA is TGCAGTGCTAGTCGTCCCGGGACTAGCGGGGTTGAGCAGTACTTC. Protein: CSASRPGTSGVEQYF.

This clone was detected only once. In DNA form, the CDR3 reads TGTGCCACCAGTGATTTGGCAGGGGGCAACTACAATGAGCAGTTCTTC. It encodes CATSDLAGGNYNEQFF. The chain uses TRBV24-1 and TRBJ2-1; 8 nucleotides align to TRBD1. In germline, CDR1 is KGHDR, CDR2 SFDVKD. Losses at the gene ends were 0 bases for V and 3 bases for J; bases not matched to a gene: 3. CDR3 length: 16 amino acids.

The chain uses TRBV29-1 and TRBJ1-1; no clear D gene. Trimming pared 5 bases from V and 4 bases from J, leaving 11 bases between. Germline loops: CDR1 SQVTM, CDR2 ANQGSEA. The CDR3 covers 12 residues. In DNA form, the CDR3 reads TGCAGCGTTTTCCCAGGAGGCACTGAAGCTTTCTTT. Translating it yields CSVFPGGTEAFF.

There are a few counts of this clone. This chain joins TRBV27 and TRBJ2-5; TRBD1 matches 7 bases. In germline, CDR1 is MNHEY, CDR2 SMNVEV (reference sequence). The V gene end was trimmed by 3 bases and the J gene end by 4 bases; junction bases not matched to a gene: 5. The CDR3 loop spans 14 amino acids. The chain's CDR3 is CASSFTGAGETQYF. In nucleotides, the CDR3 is TGTGCCAGCAGTTTTACAGGGGCGGGAGAGACCCAGTACTTC.

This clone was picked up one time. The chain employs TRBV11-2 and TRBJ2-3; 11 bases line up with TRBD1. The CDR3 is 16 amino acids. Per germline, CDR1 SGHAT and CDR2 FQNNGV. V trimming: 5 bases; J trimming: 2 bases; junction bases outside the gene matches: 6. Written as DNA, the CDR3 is TGTGCCAGCAGCCAAGGGACAGGGGGTAACACAGATACGCAGTATTTT. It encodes CASSQGTGGNTDTQYF.

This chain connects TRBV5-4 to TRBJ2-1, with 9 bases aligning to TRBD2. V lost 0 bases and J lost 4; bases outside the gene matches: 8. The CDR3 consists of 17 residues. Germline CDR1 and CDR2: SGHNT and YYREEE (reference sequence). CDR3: CASSLEASGAPYNEQFF. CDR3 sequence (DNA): TGTGCCAGCAGCTTGGAGGCTAGCGGGGCGCCATACAATGAGCAGTTCTTC.

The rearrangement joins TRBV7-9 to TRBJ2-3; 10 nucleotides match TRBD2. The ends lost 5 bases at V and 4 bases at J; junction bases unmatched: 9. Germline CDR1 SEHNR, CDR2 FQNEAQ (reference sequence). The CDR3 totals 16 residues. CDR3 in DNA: TGTGCCAGCAGCCCCCAGGGTAGCGGGGGGTCAGATACGCAGTATTTT. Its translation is CASSPQGSGGSDTQYF.

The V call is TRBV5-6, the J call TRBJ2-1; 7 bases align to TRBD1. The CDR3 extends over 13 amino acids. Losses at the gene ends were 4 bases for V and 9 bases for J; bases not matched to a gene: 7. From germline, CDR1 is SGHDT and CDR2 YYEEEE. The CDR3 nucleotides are TGTGCCAGCAGCAGCGGCCCAGGGGGTGAGCAGTTCTTC. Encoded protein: CASSSGPGGEQFF.

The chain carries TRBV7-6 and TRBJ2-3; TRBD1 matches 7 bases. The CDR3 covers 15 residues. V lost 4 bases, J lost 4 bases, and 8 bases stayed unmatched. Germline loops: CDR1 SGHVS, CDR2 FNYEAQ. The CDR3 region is CASSSRDTGADTQYF. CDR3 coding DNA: TGTGCCAGCAGCTCCCGGGATACAGGGGCAGATACGCAGTATTTT.

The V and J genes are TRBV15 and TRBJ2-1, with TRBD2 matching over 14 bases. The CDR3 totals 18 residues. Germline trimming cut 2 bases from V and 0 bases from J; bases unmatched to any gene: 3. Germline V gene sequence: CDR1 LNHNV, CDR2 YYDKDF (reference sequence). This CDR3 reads CATSRQGTSGGSYNEQFF. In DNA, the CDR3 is TGTGCCACCAGCAGACAAGGGACTAGCGGGGGCTCCTACAATGAGCAGTTCTTC. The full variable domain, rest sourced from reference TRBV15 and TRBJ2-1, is DAMVIQNPRYQVTQFGKPVTLSCSQTLNHNVMYWYQQKSSQAPKLLFHYYDKDFNNEADTPDNFQSRRPNTSFCFLDIRSPGLGDTAMYLCATSRQGTSGGSYNEQFFGPGTRLTVL.

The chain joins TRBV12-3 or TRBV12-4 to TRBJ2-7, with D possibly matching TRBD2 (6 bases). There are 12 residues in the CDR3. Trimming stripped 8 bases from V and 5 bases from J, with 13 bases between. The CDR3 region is CASGAGSDEQYF. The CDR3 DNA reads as TGTGCCAGCGGGGCCGGGAGTGACGAGCAGTACTTC.

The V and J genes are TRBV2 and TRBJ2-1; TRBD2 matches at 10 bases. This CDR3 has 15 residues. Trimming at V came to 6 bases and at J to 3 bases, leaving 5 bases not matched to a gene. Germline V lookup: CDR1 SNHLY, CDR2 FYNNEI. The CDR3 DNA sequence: TGTGCCAGCAGGCCGGGACTAGCGAACTACAATGAGCAGTTCTTC. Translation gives CASRPGLANYNEQFF.

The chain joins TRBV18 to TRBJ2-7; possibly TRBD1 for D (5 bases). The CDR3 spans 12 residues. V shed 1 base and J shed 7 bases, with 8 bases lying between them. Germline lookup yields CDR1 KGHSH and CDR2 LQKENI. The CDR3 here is CASSPLAGEQYF. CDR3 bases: TGTGCCAGCTCACCACTGGCAGGGGAGCAGTACTTC.

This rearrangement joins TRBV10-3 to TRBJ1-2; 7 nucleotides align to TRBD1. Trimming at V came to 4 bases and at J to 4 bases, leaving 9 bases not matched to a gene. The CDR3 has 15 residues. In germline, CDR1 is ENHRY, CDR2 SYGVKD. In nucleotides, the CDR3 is TGTGCCATCAGTGCCCTGGACAGGATCTCCTATGGCTACACCTTC. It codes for CAISALDRISYGYTF.

Written as DNA, the CDR3 is TGTGCCAGCAGTTTTACGGTTGGAAACACCATATATTTT. It codes for CASSFTVGNTIYF. This rearrangement joins TRBV27 to TRBJ1-3; D remains unclear. The CDR3 sequence is 13 residues long. V was trimmed by 3 bases and J by 3 bases, leaving 6 bases between them. Germline CDR1 MNHEY, CDR2 SMNVEV (reference sequence).

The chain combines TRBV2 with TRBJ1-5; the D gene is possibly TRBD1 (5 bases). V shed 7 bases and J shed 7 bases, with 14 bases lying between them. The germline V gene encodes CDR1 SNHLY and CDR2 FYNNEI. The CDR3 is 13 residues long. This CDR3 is CASTQGKGQPQHF. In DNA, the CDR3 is TGTGCCAGCACCCAGGGTAAAGGGCAGCCCCAGCATTTT.